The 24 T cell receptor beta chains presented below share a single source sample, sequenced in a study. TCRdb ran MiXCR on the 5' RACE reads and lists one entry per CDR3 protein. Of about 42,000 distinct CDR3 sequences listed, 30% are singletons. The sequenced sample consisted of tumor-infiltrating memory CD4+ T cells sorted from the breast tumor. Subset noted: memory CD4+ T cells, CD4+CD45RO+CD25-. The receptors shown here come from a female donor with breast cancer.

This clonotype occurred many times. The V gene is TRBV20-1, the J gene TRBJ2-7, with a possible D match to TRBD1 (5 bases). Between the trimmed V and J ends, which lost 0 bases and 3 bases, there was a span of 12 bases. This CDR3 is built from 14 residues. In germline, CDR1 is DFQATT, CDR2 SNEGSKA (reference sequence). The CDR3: CSARDLDTSYEQYF. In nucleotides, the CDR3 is TGCAGTGCTAGAGACCTGGACACGAGCTACGAGCAGTACTTC.

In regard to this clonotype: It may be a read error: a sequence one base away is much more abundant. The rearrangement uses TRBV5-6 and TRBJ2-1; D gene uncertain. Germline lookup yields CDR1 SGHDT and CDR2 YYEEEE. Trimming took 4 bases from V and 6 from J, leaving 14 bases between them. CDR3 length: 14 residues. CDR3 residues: CASSLYTRRNEQFF. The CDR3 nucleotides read TGTGCCAGCAGCCTTTATACCAGACGCAATGAGCAGTTCTTC. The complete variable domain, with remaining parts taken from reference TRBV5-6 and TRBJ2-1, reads DAGVTQSPTHLIKTRGQQVTLRCSPKSGHDTVSWYQQALGQGPQFIFQYYEEEERQRGNFPDRFSGHQFPNYSSELNVNALLLGDSALYLCASSLYTRRNEQFFGPGTRLTVL.

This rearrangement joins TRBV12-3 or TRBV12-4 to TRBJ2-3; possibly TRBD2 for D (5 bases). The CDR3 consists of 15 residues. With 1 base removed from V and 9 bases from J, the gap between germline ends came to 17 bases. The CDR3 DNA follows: TGTGCCAGCAGTTTAGGGCTCCCGCCTGGAGGAACGCAGTATTTT. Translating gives CASSLGLPPGGTQYF.

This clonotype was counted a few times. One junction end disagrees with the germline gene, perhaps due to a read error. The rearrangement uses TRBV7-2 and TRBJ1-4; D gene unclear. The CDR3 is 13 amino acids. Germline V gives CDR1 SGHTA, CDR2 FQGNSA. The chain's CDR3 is CASSRKYNDKLFF. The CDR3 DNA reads TGTGCCAGCAGCAGGAAGTATAATGATAAACTGTTTTTT.

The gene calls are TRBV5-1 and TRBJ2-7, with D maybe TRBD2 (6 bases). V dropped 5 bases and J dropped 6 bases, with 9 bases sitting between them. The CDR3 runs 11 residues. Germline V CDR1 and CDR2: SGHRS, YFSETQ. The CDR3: CASSGGIEQYF. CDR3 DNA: TGCGCCAGCAGTGGAGGGATCGAGCAGTACTTC.

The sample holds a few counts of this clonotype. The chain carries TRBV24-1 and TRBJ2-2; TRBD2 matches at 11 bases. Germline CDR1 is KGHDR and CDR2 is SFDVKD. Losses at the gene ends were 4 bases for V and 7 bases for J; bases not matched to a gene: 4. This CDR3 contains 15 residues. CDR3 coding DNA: TGTGCCACCAGTGAAGCCGGGACTAGCGGCGGGGAGCTGTTTTTT. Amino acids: CATSEAGTSGGELFF.

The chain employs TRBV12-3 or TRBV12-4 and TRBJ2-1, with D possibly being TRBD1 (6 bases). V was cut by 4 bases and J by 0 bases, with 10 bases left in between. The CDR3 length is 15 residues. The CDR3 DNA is TGTGCCAGCAGTTCACAGGGAAGCTCCTACAATGAGCAGTTCTTC. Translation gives CASSSQGSSYNEQFF.

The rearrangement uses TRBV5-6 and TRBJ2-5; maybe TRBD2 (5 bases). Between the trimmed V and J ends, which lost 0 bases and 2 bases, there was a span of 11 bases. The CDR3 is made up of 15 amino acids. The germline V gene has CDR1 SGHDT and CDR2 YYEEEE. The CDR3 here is CASSLVSGIQETQYF. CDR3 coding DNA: TGTGCCAGCAGCTTGGTGTCGGGAATTCAAGAGACCCAGTACTTC.

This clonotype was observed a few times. The DNA of the CDR3 is TGTGCCAGCAGCGCGGGACACAACTCCTACAATGAGCAGTTCTTC. Protein: CASSAGHNSYNEQFF. The rearrangement uses TRBV7-6 and TRBJ2-1; D might be TRBD1 or TRBD2, each matching 6 bases. V lost 5 bases to trimming and J lost 0 bases, with 11 bases between them. CDR1 and CDR2 (germline): SGHVS, FNYEAQ. The CDR3 totals 15 residues.

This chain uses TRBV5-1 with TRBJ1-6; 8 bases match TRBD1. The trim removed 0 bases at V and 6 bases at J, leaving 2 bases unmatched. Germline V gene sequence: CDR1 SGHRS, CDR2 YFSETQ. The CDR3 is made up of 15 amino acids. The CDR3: CASSLGQGSNSPLHF. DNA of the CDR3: TGCGCCAGCAGCTTGGGACAGGGGAGTAATTCACCCCTCCACTTT.

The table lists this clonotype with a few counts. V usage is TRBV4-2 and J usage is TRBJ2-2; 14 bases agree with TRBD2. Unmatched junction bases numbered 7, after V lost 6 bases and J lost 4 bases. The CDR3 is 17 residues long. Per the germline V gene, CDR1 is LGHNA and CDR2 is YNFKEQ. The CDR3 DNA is TGTGCCAGCAGACCTGGACTAGCGGGAGGAGCCACCGGGGAGCTGTTTTTT. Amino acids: CASRPGLAGGATGELFF.

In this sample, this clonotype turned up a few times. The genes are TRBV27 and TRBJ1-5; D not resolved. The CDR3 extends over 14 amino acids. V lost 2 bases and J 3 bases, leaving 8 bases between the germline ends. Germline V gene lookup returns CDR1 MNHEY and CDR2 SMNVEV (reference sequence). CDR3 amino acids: CASSLKGTNQPQHF. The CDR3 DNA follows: TGTGCCAGCAGTTTAAAGGGAACCAATCAGCCCCAGCATTTT.

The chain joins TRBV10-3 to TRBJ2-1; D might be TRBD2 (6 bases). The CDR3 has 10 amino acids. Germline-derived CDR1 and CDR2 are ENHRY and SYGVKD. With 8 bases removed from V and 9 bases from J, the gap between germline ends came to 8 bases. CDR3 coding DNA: TGTGCCATCGGGACTGGTGAGCAGTTCTTC. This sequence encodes CAIGTGEQFF.

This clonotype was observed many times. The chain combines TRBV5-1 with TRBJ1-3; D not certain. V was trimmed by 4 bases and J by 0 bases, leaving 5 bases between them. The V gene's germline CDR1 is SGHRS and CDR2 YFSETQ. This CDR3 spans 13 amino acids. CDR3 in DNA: TGCGCCAGCAGCCTTGGCTCTGGAAACACCATATATTTT. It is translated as CASSLGSGNTIYF.

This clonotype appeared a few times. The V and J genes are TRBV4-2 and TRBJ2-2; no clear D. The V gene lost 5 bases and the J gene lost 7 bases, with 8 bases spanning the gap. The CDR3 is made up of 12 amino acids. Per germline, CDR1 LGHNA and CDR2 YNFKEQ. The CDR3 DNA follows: TGTGCCAGCAGCACAAGTAGCGGGGAGCTGTTTTTT. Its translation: CASSTSSGELFF.

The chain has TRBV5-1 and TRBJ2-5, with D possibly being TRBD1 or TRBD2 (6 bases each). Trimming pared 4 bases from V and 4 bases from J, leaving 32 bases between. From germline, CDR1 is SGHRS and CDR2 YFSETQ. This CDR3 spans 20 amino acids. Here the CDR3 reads CASSGTRAGLGGLRRETQYF. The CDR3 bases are TGCGCCAGCAGCGGGACACGGGCCGGCTTAGGGGGGTTAAGGCGAGAGACCCAGTACTTC.

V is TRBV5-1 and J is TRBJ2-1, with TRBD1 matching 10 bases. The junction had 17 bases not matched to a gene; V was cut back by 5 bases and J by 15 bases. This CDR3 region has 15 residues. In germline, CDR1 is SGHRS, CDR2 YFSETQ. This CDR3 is CASSPPGTGVWTVFF. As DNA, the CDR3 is TGCGCCAGCAGTCCCCCCGGGACAGGGGTATGGACCGTGTTCTTC.

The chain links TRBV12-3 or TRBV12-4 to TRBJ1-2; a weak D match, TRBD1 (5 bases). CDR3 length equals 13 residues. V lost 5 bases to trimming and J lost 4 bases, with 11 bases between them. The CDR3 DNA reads TGTGCCAGCAGTACCACAGGTCCCTATGGCTACACCTTC. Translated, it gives CASSTTGPYGYTF.

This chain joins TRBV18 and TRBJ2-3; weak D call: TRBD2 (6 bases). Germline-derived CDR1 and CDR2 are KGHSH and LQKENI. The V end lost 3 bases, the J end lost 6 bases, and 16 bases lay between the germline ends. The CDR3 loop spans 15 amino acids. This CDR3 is CASSPIGSISDTQYF. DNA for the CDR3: TGTGCCAGCTCACCTATCGGGAGTATATCCGATACGCAGTATTTT.

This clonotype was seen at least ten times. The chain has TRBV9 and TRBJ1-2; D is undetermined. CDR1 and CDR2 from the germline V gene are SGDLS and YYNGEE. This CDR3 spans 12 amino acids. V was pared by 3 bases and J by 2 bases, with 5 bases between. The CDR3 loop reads CASSGGNYGYTF. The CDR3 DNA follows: TGTGCCAGCAGCGGGGGAAACTATGGCTACACCTTC.

CDR3 sequence: CASLDRNTEAFF. The CDR3 coding sequence is TGTGCCAGCCTCGACAGGAACACTGAAGCTTTCTTT. The chain links TRBV2 to TRBJ1-1, with D possibly being TRBD1 (5 bases). The germline V gene has CDR1 SNHLY and CDR2 FYNNEI. The CDR3 runs 12 residues. The V gene lost 8 bases and the J gene lost 1 base, with 8 bases spanning the gap.

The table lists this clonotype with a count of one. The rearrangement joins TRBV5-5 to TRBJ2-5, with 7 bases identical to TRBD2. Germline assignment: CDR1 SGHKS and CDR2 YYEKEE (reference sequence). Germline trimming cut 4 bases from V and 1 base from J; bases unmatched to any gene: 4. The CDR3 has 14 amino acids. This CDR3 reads CASSVGGIQETQYF. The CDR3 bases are TGTGCCAGCAGCGTCGGGGGGATCCAAGAGACCCAGTACTTC. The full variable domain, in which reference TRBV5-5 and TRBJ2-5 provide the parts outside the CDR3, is DAGVTQSPTHLIKTRGQQVTLRCSPISGHKSVSWYQQVLGQGPQFIFQYYEKEERGRGNFPDRFSARQFPNYSSELNVNALLLGDSALYLCASSVGGIQETQYFGPGTRLLVL.

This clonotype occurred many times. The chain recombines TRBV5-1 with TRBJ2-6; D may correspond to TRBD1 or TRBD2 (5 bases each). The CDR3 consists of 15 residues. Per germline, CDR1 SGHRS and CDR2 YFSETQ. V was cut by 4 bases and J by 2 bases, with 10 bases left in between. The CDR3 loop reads CASSPPGPGANVLTF. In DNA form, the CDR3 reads TGCGCCAGCAGCCCTCCGGGACCTGGGGCCAACGTCCTGACTTTC. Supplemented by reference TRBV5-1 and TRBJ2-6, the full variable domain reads KAGVTQTPRYLIKTRGQQVTLSCSPISGHRSVSWYQQTPGQGLQFLFEYFSETQRNKGNFPGRFSGRQFSNSRSEMNVSTLELGDSALYLCASSPPGPGANVLTFGAGSRLTVL.

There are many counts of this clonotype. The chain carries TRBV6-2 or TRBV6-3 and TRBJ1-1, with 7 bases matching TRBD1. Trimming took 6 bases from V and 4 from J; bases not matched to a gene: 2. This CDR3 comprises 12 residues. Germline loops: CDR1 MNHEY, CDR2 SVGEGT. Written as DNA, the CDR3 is TGTGCCAGCAGATACAGGGGCACTGAAGCTTTCTTT. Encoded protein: CASRYRGTEAFF.